This T cell receptor beta chain stems from a study of blood T cell repertoires in COVID-19. On the study more broadly: Sites in the United States, Italy and Spain provided acute and convalescent COVID-19 samples.

Per the authors' pipeline: From reference gene primer amplification, estimates of nucleated cell counts were derived. Here immunoSEQ multiplex PCR was the method, and the copy in TCRdb shows in-frame clones only, minus some. V and J calls plus clone size are reproduced from that table; the DNA served to infer D and trimming. The table has 300,000 to 500,000 clones, over 75% seen once; the top ten hold approximately 1%. Those who participated ranged in age from roughly 18 to 95 years and resided in 24 US areas. The CDR3 runs to 14 residues. Trimming cost V 0 bases and J 3 bases, with 9 bases left between them. Germline V gives CDR1 LGHDT, CDR2 YNNKEL (reference sequence).

The clonotype was recovered from a woman aged 30 to 39 with acute COVID-19. Sequenced: PBMCs or T cells enriched from blood (not recorded which). The chain carries TRBV3-1 (or the pseudogene TRBV3-2) and TRBJ2-7, with D possibly being TRBD2 (6 bases). The CDR3 nucleotides are TGTGCCAGCAGCCAAGAGGGGGGAGTCTACGAGCAGTACTTC. Amino acids: CASSQEGGVYEQYF.